A single sample is the source of the 26 T cell receptor beta chains below, sequenced in a study of T cells expressing NK-cell markers. After re-calling the 5' RACE reads, TCRdb lists one entry per CDR3 protein, DNA absent. This sample lists under 500,000 distinct CDR3 sequences; its ten largest clones have roughly 7.2%. Sequenced sample: blood T cells: a sorted CD56 or NKG2C T cell subset, CD4+ or CD8+ T cells, or bulk PBMC T cells (not recorded which). The receptors derive from a woman between 18 and 69 years old in good health.

V and J are TRBV11-2 and TRBJ2-4. This CDR3 is built from 17 residues. Germline assignment: CDR1 SGHAT and CDR2 FQNNGV. The CDR3 region is CASSLVASNLAKNIQYF.

The chain joins TRBV7-3 to TRBJ2-5; the TCRdb call, TRBD1, lacks DNA for checking. The CDR3 has 13 residues. Germline CDR1 reads SGHTA; CDR2 reads FQGTGA. The CDR3 reads CASSSPSGGTQYF.

The chain has TRBV20-1 and TRBJ2-7; TCRdb outputs TRBD2, but without DNA this stays unchecked. CDR3 length equals 12 residues. CDR1 DFQATT and CDR2 SNEGSKA come from the germline V gene (reference sequence). The CDR3 region is CSARLSQDSPYF.

J is TRBJ2-1 and V is TRBV4-2. The CDR3 has 11 residues. Germline V lookup: CDR1 LGHNA, CDR2 YNFKEQ. CDR3 residues: CASSQVEEQFF.

CDR3 sequence reads: CASSPQGAWNQPQHF. This sequence joins TRBV5-6 and TRBJ1-5; lacking DNA, the TRBD1 call made by TCRdb goes unchecked. Germline V gives CDR1 SGHDT, CDR2 YYEEEE. The CDR3 is 15 residues long.

The V and J genes are TRBV29-1 and TRBJ1-1; TCRdb's D call of TRBD1 is untestable without DNA. The CDR3 covers 14 residues. The V gene's germline CDR1 is SQVTM and CDR2 ANQGSEA. The chain's CDR3 is CSGASGTVNTEAFF.

The chain recombines TRBV12-3 or TRBV12-4 with TRBJ2-6; TCRdb calls TRBD1, which cannot be checked without DNA. This CDR3 spans 17 amino acids. The CDR3 sequence is CASSYLTGLAGANVLTF.

The chain combines TRBV6-2 or TRBV6-3 with TRBJ2-1; absent DNA, TCRdb's TRBD1 call cannot be checked. This CDR3 is built from 15 residues. CDR1 is MNHEY and CDR2 is SVGEGT in the germline V gene. The CDR3 reads CASSAAGASYNEQFF.

The gene calls are TRBV2 and TRBJ1-5. The CDR3 sequence is 17 residues long. Germline CDR1 is SNHLY and CDR2 is FYNNEI. CDR3 residues: CASKNALETYSNQPQHF. Combining the CDR3 with reference TRBV2 and TRBJ1-5 gives the whole variable domain EPEVTQTPSHQVTQMGQEVILRCVPISNHLYFYWYRQILGQKVEFLVSFYNNEISEKSEIFDDQFSVERPDGSNFTLKIRSTKLEDSAMYFCASKNALETYSNQPQHFGDGTRLSIL.

The chain uses TRBV7-2 and TRBJ2-7; the TRBD2 assignment by TCRdb is unverifiable without DNA. The V gene's germline CDR1 is SGHTA and CDR2 FQGNSA. The CDR3 covers 15 residues. The CDR3 loop is CASSLGGTSFYEQYF.

This chain links TRBV28 with TRBJ2-5. The CDR3 is 15 amino acids. Germline-derived CDR1 and CDR2 are MDHEN and SYDVKM. CDR3 loop: CASSPATGDQETQYF.

The chain is built from TRBV24-1 and TRBJ2-1; TCRdb gives TRBD2 as the D gene, but with no DNA this cannot be confirmed. The germline gives CDR1 KGHDR, CDR2 SFDVKD. The CDR3 is 15 amino acids. CDR3 amino acids: CATSDLERAYNEQFF.

The rearrangement uses TRBV20-1 and TRBJ2-1. Germline V gene lookup returns CDR1 DFQATT and CDR2 SNEGSKA (reference sequence). The CDR3 sequence is 11 residues long. The CDR3 loop is CSARLYNEQFF.

J is TRBJ2-7 and V is TRBV27; TCRdb's assignment of TRBD2 cannot be checked, as there is no DNA. CDR3 length: 14 amino acids. The germline V gene encodes CDR1 MNHEY and CDR2 SMNVEV (reference sequence). This CDR3 is CASSTTLAKYEQYF.

CDR3 sequence reads: CASSQDWGGGTEAFF. The chain combines TRBV4-3 with TRBJ1-1. The CDR3 has 15 amino acids. Looked up from germline, CDR1 is LGHNA and CDR2 is YSLEER.

The rearrangement links TRBV6-1 to TRBJ1-2. This CDR3 is 16 amino acids long. Germline CDR1 reads MNHNS; CDR2 reads SASEGT. This chain's CDR3 is CASSDAPKWPIYGYTF.

The chain carries TRBV11-2 and TRBJ2-1; without DNA, the TCRdb call of TRBD2 cannot be checked. The CDR3 totals 16 residues. Germline loops: CDR1 SGHAT, CDR2 FQNNGV. CDR3: CASALLGTQTYNEQFF.

V gene TRBV21-1 combines with J gene TRBJ2-1. TRBV21-1 is assigned pseudogene status. This CDR3 is built from 15 residues. The CDR3 loop is CASSKAWVPYTEQFF.

The chain carries TRBV18 and TRBJ2-6. CDR1 KGHSH and CDR2 LQKENI come from the germline V gene. The CDR3 contains 15 residues. This CDR3 is CASSPISSGANVLTF. The variable domain in full, completed from reference TRBV18 and TRBJ2-6, reads NAGVMQNPRHLVRRRGQEARLRCSPMKGHSHVYWYRQLPEEGLKFMVYLQKENIIDESGMPKERFSAEFPKEGPSILRIQQVVRGDSAAYFCASSPISSGANVLTFGAGSRLTVL.

The genes are TRBV6-5 and TRBJ1-2. CDR3 length equals 15 residues. CDR1 and CDR2 (germline): MNHEY, SVGAGI. CDR3 amino acids: CASSYAPGPIYGYTF.

The chain couples TRBV6-5 to TRBJ2-6. The CDR3 contains 16 residues. Germline V gene lookup returns CDR1 MNHEY and CDR2 SVGAGI. The CDR3 loop is CASSYSRPSGANVLTF.

V gene TRBV5-1 combines with J gene TRBJ1-1; the TCRdb D gene call, TRBD1, has no DNA to confirm it. This CDR3 is built from 14 residues. The germline V gene encodes CDR1 SGHRS and CDR2 YFSETQ. The CDR3 sequence is CASSSPGGMTEAFF.

The chain carries TRBV6-5 and TRBJ2-7; TCRdb's D gene call, TRBD1, goes unchecked for lack of DNA. CDR1 and CDR2 (germline): MNHEY, SVGAGI. The CDR3 totals 13 residues. CDR3 region: CASSYGASYEQYF.

The chain is built from TRBV12-3 or TRBV12-4 and TRBJ2-7; TCRdb names TRBD2, which stays unverified in the absence of DNA. CDR3 size: 13 residues. This CDR3 reads CASSLSGRSKQYF.

V usage is TRBV12-3 or TRBV12-4 and J usage is TRBJ2-1; absent DNA, TCRdb's TRBD1 call cannot be checked. The CDR3 length is 17 residues. This CDR3 is CASSSHRSHGSYNEQFF.

V usage is TRBV20-1 and J usage is TRBJ2-1; TCRdb selects TRBD2, and the lack of DNA leaves this call unchecked. This CDR3 spans 16 amino acids. Germline V gene data show CDR1 as DFQATT and CDR2 as SNEGSKA (reference sequence). CDR3 sequence: CSARDFGGGAYNEQFF.